Listed here are 3 T cell receptor beta chains from one sample, sequenced in a study of regulatory T cells in long-lasting Graves disease. With iRepertoire HTBI primers and Arm-PCR of CDR3 regions, TCR beta libraries were built. TCRdb redid the calling of the multiplex PCR reads with MiXCR, one entry per CDR3 protein. The table has around 450,000 distinct CDR3 sequences, about 22% seen once. Time point denoted: persistent/refractory GD, antithyroid drugs over 5 years with positive TRAb. The TCR library was made from RNA extracted from PBMCs. Sequences were derived from peripheral blood mononuclear cells (PBMCs), sampled when the disease was refractory, from a patient treated with antithyroid drugs. These receptors were taken from a female donor with Graves disease.

With regard to this clonotype: A much larger clone is a single base away; this may be a read error. The conserved closing phenylalanine or tryptophan is absent in this CDR3, likely reflecting a read error. The chain links TRBV28 to TRBJ2-7; 8 bases are shared with TRBD1. Trimming cost V 3 bases and J 0 bases; bases outside gene matches: 7. Germline V gene lookup returns CDR1 MDHEN and CDR2 SYDVKM. The CDR3 runs to 16 residues. CDR3 sequence reads: CASSLPSDRDSYEQYS. The DNA for the CDR3 is TGTGCCAGCAGTTTGCCATCGGACAGGGACTCCTACGAGCAGTACTCC.

This clonotype occurred a few times. The chain has TRBV14 and TRBJ2-2, with 7 bases identical to TRBD1. The germline V gene encodes CDR1 SGHDN and CDR2 FVKESK. Germline trimming cut 3 bases from V and 3 bases from J; bases unmatched to any gene: 7. This CDR3 comprises 16 residues. The CDR3 loop reads CASSQTGIFDTGELFF. The CDR3, as DNA: TGTGCCAGCAGCCAGACAGGGATTTTTGACACCGGGGAGCTGTTTTTT. Combining the CDR3 with reference TRBV14 and TRBJ2-2 gives the whole variable domain EAGVTQFPSHSVIEKGQTVTLRCDPISGHDNLYWYRRVMGKEIKFLLHFVKESKQDESGMPNNRFLAERTGGTYSTLKVQPAELEDSGVYFCASSQTGIFDTGELFFGEGSRLTVL.

This clonotype was counted ten times or more. J is TRBJ2-7 and V is TRBV10-3; 9 nucleotides match TRBD1. CDR1 and CDR2 from the germline V gene are ENHRY and SYGVKD. The V segment lost 10 bases and the J segment 6 bases; nucleotides outside the gene matches: 10. The CDR3 is 13 residues long. The chain's CDR3 is CATGGTGTREQYF. As DNA, the CDR3 is TGTGCCACCGGTGGGACAGGGACGCGCGAGCAGTACTTC.